The rows below give T cell receptor beta chains drawn from one sample of a study of T cell changes during pregnancy in multiple sclerosis. Method: immunoSEQ multiplex PCR; TCRdb's copy keeps in-frame clones and lacks some. The profile shows 90,000 or so clones, approximately 92% of them singletons. The sequencing used peripheral blood, collected in the first trimester of pregnancy. The receptors come from a female donor with multiple sclerosis, enrolled in a pregnancy study. The CDR3 runs from the conserved cysteine through the conserved F or W. A D gene is named only where the DNA matches it firmly. Clone size is not always given. Where it is, it says once, few, many or a class for expanded clones.

v_call	d_call	j_call	clone_size	cdr3_aa	cdr3_nt
TRBV28	TRBD2	TRBJ2-1	NA	CASSSGTRASYNEQFF	TGTGCCAGCAGTTCGGGGACTAGGGCCTCCTACAATGAGCAGTTCTTC
TRBV6-4	NA	TRBJ1-2	NA	CASRENTYSSYTF	TGTGCCAGCAGGGAGAACACGTATTCAAGCTACACCTTC
TRBV7-3	NA	TRBJ2-3	NA	CASSSHTTDTQYF	TGTGCCAGCAGCTCCCACACCACAGATACGCAGTATTTT
TRBV5-1	TRBD1	TRBJ2-2	NA	CASSLAGQGNTGELFF	TGCGCCAGCAGCTTGGCGGGACAGGGGAACACCGGGGAGCTGTTTTTT
TRBV9	TRBD2	TRBJ2-5	NA	CASSPGLAGGSETQYF	TGTGCCAGCAGCCCGGGACTAGCGGGAGGCTCGGAGACCCAGTACTTC
TRBV30	NA	TRBJ2-7	NA	CAWAAVHEQYF	TGTGCCTGGGCGGCCGTCCACGAGCAGTACTTC
TRBV7-8	TRBD2	TRBJ2-3	NA	CASSSRLAGGVEADTQYF	TGTGCCAGCAGCTCCAGACTAGCGGGGGGGGTTGAGGCAGATACGCAGTATTTT
TRBV19	TRBD2	TRBJ2-3	NA	CASSSRTSWADTQYF	TGTGCCAGTAGTTCCAGGACTAGTTGGGCAGATACGCAGTATTTT
TRBV6-5	NA	TRBJ1-3	NA	CATQRSSGNTIYF	TGTGCCACCCAAAGGAGCTCTGGAAACACCATATATTTT
TRBV6-1	TRBD2	TRBJ2-7	NA	CASSEGTSGSYEQYF	TGTGCCAGCAGTGAAGGGACTAGCGGCTCCTACGAGCAGTACTTC
TRBV28	TRBD1	TRBJ2-2	NA	CASSSYDRANTGELFF	TGTGCCAGCAGTTCATACGACAGGGCAAACACCGGGGAGCTGTTTTTT
TRBV2	NA	TRBJ2-2	NA	CARETVKTGELFF	TGTGCCAGGGAGACAGTAAAGACCGGGGAGCTGTTTTTT
TRBV28	NA	TRBJ1-2	NA	CASSIQTYYGYTF	TGTGCCAGCAGTATACAGACATACTATGGCTACACCTTC
TRBV29-1	TRBD2	TRBJ2-1	NA	CSVAGTSGWGNEQFF	TGCAGCGTTGCAGGGACTAGCGGCTGGGGGAATGAGCAGTTCTTC
TRBV6-6	TRBD1	TRBJ1-1	NA	CASSKGARTEAFF	TGTGCCAGCAGTAAGGGGGCGCGGACTGAAGCTTTCTTT
TRBV7-8	NA	TRBJ1-5	NA	CASSLARTVDQPQHF	TGTGCCAGCAGCTTAGCTAGGACAGTGGATCAGCCCCAGCATTTT
TRBV9	NA	TRBJ1-1	NA	CASSVIGGGDTEAFF	TGTGCCAGCAGCGTAATCGGGGGAGGTGACACTGAAGCTTTCTTT
TRBV4-1	NA	TRBJ1-2	few	CASSQVQGGYGYTF	TGCGCCAGCAGCCAAGTGCAGGGTGGCTATGGCTACACCTTC
TRBV4-3	NA	TRBJ2-6	NA	CASSQELLGATGANVLTF	TGCGCCAGCAGCCAAGAGTTGCTGGGGGCTACGGGGGCCAACGTCCTGACTTTC
TRBV30	NA	TRBJ1-2	NA	CAWNTRGSYGYTF	TGTGCCTGGAATACAAGGGGAAGCTATGGCTACACCTTC
TRBV6-1	TRBD2	TRBJ2-3	NA	CASSGEGRTTDTQYF	TGTGCCAGCAGTGGGGAGGGAAGGACCACAGATACGCAGTATTTT
TRBV30	NA	TRBJ2-7	NA	CAWGDKGSYEQYF	TGTGCCTGGGGGGACAAAGGCTCCTACGAGCAGTACTTC
TRBV5-1	NA	TRBJ2-2	NA	CASSFGVANTGELFF	TGCGCCAGCAGCTTCGGGGTTGCGAACACCGGGGAGCTGTTTTTT
TRBV12-5	TRBD1	TRBJ1-2	NA	CASGLFGTANYGYTF	TGTGCTAGTGGCCTGTTTGGGACAGCTAACTATGGCTACACCTTC
TRBV19	TRBD1	TRBJ1-1	NA	CASSIQGAATEAFF	TGTGCCAGTAGTATACAGGGGGCCGCCACTGAAGCTTTCTTT
TRBV7-9	TRBD1	TRBJ1-2	NA	CASSPPYDRVRTDYGYTF	TGTGCCAGCAGCCCCCCATATGACAGGGTTCGGACTGACTATGGCTACACCTTC
TRBV2	NA	TRBJ1-2	NA	CASSERAPGDGYTF	TGTGCCAGCAGTGAAAGGGCCCCCGGGGATGGCTACACCTTC
TRBV4-1	NA	TRBJ1-5	NA	CASSLLGSDEPQHF	TGCGCCAGCAGCCTCCTAGGATCAGATGAGCCCCAGCATTTT